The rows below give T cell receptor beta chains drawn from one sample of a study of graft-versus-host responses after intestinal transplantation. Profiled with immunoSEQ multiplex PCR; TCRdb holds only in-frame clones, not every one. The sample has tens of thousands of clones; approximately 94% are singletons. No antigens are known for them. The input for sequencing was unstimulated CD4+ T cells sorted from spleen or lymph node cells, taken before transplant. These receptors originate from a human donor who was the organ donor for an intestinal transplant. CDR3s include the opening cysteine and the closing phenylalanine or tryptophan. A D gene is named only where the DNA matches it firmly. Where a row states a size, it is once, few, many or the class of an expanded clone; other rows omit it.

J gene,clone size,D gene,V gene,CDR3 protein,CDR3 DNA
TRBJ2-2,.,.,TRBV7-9,CASSPHGLRTGELFF,TGTGCCAGCAGCCCCCATGGACTTCGAACCGGGGAGCTGTTTTTT
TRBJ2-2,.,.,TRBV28,CASVGIGTGELFF,TGTGCCAGTGTAGGGATCGGTACCGGGGAGCTGTTTTTT
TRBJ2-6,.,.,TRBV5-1,CASSLGRDTSGANVLTF,TGCGCCAGCAGCTTGGGTCGCGATACCTCTGGGGCCAACGTCCTGACTTTC
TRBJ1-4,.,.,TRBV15,CATSTRQTTNEKLFF,TGTGCCACCAGCACGCGACAGACCACTAATGAAAAACTGTTTTTT
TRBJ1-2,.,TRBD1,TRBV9,CASSLQGSAYGYTF,TGTGCCAGCAGCTTACAGGGGTCGGCCTATGGCTACACCTTC
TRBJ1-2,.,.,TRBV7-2,CASSLTGLGYTF,TGTGCCAGCAGCTTAACAGGGTTAGGCTACACCTTC
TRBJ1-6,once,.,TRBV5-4,CASSTGTGLGDNSPLHF,TGTGCCAGCAGCACCGGAACAGGGTTGGGAGATAATTCACCCCTCCACTTT
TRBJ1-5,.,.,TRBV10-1,CASSRSGNQPQHF,TGCGCCAGCAGTCGGTCGGGCAATCAGCCCCAGCATTTT
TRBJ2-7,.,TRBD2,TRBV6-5,CASSYSGRGGFYEQYF,TGTGCCAGCAGTTACTCGGGGCGGGGGGGCTTCTACGAGCAGTACTTC
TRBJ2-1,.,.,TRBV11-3,CASSLRAASYNEQFF,TGTGCCAGCAGCTTACGAGCGGCATCCTACAATGAGCAGTTCTTC
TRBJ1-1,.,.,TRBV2,CASSAGNLNTEAFF,TGTGCCAGCAGTGCCGGCAACTTGAACACTGAAGCTTTCTTT
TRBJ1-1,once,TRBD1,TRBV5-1,CASSPAWDRGEPEAFF,TGCGCCAGCAGCCCCGCATGGGACAGGGGCGAACCTGAAGCTTTCTTT
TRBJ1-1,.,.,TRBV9,CASSVEPGHLNTEAFF,TGTGCCAGCAGCGTAGAACCGGGACACCTGAACACTGAAGCTTTCTTT
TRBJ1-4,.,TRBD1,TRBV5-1,CASSSGQENEKLFF,TGCGCCAGCAGCTCCGGACAGGAGAATGAAAAACTGTTTTTT
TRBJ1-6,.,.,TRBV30,CAWSPDGSYNSPLHF,TGTGCCTGGAGCCCCGACGGTAGCTATAATTCACCCCTCCACTTT
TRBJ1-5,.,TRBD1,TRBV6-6,CASSSGGSNQPQHF,TGTGCCAGCAGCTCAGGGGGCAGCAATCAGCCCCAGCATTTT
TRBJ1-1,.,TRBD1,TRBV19,CASTDTGGRSAEAFF,TGTGCCAGTACGGATACAGGGGGAAGGAGCGCTGAAGCTTTCTTT
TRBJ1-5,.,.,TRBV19,CASTPMGRINQPQHF,TGTGCCAGTACCCCGATGGGGCGGATCAATCAGCCCCAGCATTTT
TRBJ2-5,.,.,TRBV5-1,CASSLPGEETQYF,TGCGCCAGCAGCTTGCCAGGGGAGGAGACCCAGTACTTC
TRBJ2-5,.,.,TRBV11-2,CASSLAPGSQETQYF,TGTGCCAGCAGCTTAGCTCCAGGGAGTCAAGAGACCCAGTACTTC
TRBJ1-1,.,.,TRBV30,CAWAETEAFF,TGTGCCTGGGCGGAAACTGAAGCTTTCTTT
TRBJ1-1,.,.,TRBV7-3,CASSRWAGMEAFF,TGTGCCAGCAGCAGGTGGGCGGGGATGGAGGCTTTCTTT
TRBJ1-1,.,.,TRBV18,CASSPTTVRNTEAFF,TGTGCCAGCTCACCGACGACCGTAAGGAACACTGAAGCTTTCTTT
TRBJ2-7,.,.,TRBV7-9,CASSFEQTSYEQYF,TGTGCCAGCAGCTTTGAGCAGACGTCCTACGAGCAGTACTTC
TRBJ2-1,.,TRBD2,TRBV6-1,CASSSGLAGPHEQFF,TGTGCCAGCAGTTCCGGACTAGCGGGACCTCATGAGCAGTTCTTC
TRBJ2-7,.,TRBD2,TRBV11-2,CASSLSSGGPYEQYF,TGTGCCAGCAGCTTATCTAGCGGGGGTCCCTACGAGCAGTACTTC
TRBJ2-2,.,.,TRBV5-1,CASTQTADTGELFF,TGCGCCAGCACCCAGACAGCCGATACCGGGGAGCTGTTTTTT
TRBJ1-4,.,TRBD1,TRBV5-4,CASSLAGTGWEKLFF,TGTGCCAGCAGCTTGGCCGGGACAGGGTGGGAAAAACTGTTTTTT
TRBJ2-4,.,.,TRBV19,CASSGLTGDIQYF,TGTGCCAGTAGCGGGTTAACGGGGGACATTCAGTACTTC
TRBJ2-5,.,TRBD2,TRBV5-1,CASSLVSGGAPETQYF,TGCGCCAGCAGCTTGGTTAGCGGGGGGGCCCCCGAGACCCAGTACTTC
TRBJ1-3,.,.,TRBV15,CATSREVGAQNTIYF,TGTGCCACCAGCAGAGAAGTGGGGGCCCAAAACACCATATATTTT
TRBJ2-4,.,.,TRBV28,CASSHAPSWAKNIQYF,TGTGCCAGCAGTCACGCCCCTTCTTGGGCCAAAAACATTCAGTACTTC
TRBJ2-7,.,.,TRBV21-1,CASSLLPDPLVGYEQYF,TGTGCCAGCAGCTTGTTACCAGACCCCTTGGTCGGGTACGAGCAGTACTTC
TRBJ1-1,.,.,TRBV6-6,CASSSIGSEAFF,TGTGCCAGCAGTTCGATAGGGAGTGAAGCTTTCTTT
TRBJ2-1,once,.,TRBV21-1,CASATGDRGNEQFF,TGTGCCAGCGCAACCGGGGACAGGGGCAATGAGCAGTTCTTC
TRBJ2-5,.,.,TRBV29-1,CSVEPPIETQYF,TGCAGCGTTGAACCTCCAATTGAGACCCAGTACTTC
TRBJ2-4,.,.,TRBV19,CASSIGSRTLLNIQYF,TGTGCCAGTAGTATAGGAAGTCGGACCCTTTTAAACATTCAGTACTTC
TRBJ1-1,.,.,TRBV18,CASSPPSVDTEAFF,TGTGCCAGCTCACCACCCTCGGTGGACACTGAAGCTTTCTTT
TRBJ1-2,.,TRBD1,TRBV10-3,CAISGKTGQKIYGYTF,TGTGCCATCAGTGGAAAGACGGGACAGAAGATCTATGGCTACACCTTC
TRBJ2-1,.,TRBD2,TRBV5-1,CASSLAGPYNEQFF,TGCGCCAGCAGCCTAGCGGGCCCCTACAATGAGCAGTTCTTC
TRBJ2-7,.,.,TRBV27,CASSRDGRSYEQYF,TGTGCCAGCAGTCGCGACGGGAGAAGTTACGAGCAGTACTTC
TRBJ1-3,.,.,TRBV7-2,CASSLGPGAGGNTIYF,TGTGCCAGCAGCTTAGGACCGGGGGCGGGCGGAAACACCATATATTTT
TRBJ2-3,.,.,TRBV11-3,CASSLVVTDTQYF,TGTGCCAGCAGCTTAGTGGTCACAGATACGCAGTATTTT
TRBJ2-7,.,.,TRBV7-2,CASSLGRHRSYEQYF,TGTGCCAGCAGCCTAGGCCGGCACAGATCCTACGAGCAGTACTTC
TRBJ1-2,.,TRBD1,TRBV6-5,CASMRGGNYGYTF,TGTGCCAGCATGCGAGGGGGCAACTATGGCTACACCTTC